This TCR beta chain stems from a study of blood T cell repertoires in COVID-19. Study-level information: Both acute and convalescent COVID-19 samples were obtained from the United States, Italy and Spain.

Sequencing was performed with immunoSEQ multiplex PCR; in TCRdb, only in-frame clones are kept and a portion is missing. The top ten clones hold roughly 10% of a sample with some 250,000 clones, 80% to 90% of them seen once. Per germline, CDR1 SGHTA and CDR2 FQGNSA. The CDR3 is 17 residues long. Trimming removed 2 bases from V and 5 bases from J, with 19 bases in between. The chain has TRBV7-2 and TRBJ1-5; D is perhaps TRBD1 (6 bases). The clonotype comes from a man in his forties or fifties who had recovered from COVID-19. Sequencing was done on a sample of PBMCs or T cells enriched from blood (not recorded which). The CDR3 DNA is TGTGCCAGCAGCTTACTGGGCGGGGGCCTTCCAGATCAGCCCCAGCATTTT. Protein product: CASSLLGGGLPDQPQHF.